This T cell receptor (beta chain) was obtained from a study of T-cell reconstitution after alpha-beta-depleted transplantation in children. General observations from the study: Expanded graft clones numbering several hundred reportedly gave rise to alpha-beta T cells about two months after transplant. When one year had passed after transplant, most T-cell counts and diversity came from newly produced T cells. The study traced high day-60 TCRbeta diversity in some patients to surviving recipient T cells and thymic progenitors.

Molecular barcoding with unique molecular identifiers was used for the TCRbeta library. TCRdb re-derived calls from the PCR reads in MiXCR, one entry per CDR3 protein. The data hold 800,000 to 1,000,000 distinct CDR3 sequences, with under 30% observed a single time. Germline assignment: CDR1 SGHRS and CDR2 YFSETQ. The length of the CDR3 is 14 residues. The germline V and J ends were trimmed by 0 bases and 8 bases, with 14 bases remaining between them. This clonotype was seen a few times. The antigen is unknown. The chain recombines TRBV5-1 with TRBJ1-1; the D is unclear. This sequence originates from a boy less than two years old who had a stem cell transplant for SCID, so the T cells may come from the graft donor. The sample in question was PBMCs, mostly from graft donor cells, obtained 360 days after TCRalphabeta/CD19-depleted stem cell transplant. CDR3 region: CASSLGGVKPEAFF. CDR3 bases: TGCGCCAGCAGCTTGGGAGGAGTTAAACCCGAAGCTTTCTTT.